These 18 T cell receptor beta chains came from one sample sequenced in a study of shared clonotypes between healthy human individuals. Clones were sequenced by immunoSEQ multiplex PCR, and TCRdb holds only the in-frame ones, with some missing. Altogether some 1.1 million clones are present, about 72% being singletons, with the ten largest covering 0.85% to 1%. Sequencing used memory CD4+ T cells from PBMCs. Subset: CD45RA-negative fraction. All receptors come from a man aged 18 to 30 in good health. Some clones in this sample may be carry-over from other donors' samples.

The chain is built from TRBV2 and TRBJ1-1; weak D call: TRBD1 (5 bases). V lost 2 bases and J 3 bases, leaving 16 bases between the germline ends. The length of the CDR3 is 16 residues. Germline CDR1 and CDR2: SNHLY and FYNNEI. The CDR3 sequence is CASSEIRGYGDTEAFF. The DNA for the CDR3 is TGTGCCAGCAGTGAAATAAGGGGCTATGGGGACACTGAAGCTTTCTTT. Drawing the rest from reference TRBV2 and TRBJ1-1, the complete variable domain is EPEVTQTPSHQVTQMGQEVILRCVPISNHLYFYWYRQILGQKVEFLVSFYNNEISEKSEIFDDQFSVERPDGSNFTLKIRSTKLEDSAMYFCASSEIRGYGDTEAFFGQGTRLTVV.

A word on this clone: Other DNA sequences in the sample encode the same CDR3. V gene TRBV28 combines with J gene TRBJ2-5, with 12 bases fitting TRBD2. Losses at the gene ends were 2 bases for V and 2 bases for J; bases not matched to a gene: 3. This CDR3 has 16 amino acids. Germline V gives CDR1 MDHEN, CDR2 SYDVKM. This CDR3 reads CASSLGLAGGQETQYF. The CDR3 DNA is TGTGCCAGCAGTTTAGGGCTAGCGGGAGGGCAAGAGACCCAGTACTTC.

The rearrangement joins TRBV5-1 to TRBJ2-1, with 8 bases aligning to TRBD1. The germline V gene encodes CDR1 SGHRS and CDR2 YFSETQ. The CDR3 extends over 15 amino acids. The trim removed 4 bases at V and 0 bases at J, leaving 3 bases unmatched. The CDR3 loop reads CASSTGQGSYNEQFF. The DNA for the CDR3 is TGCGCCAGCAGCACAGGACAGGGCTCCTACAATGAGCAGTTCTTC.

As DNA, the CDR3 is TGTGCCTGGGAAACCAAGGGCCGTGGCTACACCTTC. Protein product: CAWETKGRGYTF. The chain joins TRBV30 to TRBJ1-2; no firm D call. CDR1 is GTSNPN, CDR2 SVGIG, per germline (reference sequence). V shed 5 bases and J shed 7 bases, with 14 bases lying between them. The CDR3 covers 12 residues.

V is TRBV5-5 and J is TRBJ1-1, with unresolved D. The CDR3 loop spans 14 amino acids. V was clipped by 0 bases and J by 5 bases, with 11 bases between them. CDR1 and CDR2 from the germline V gene are SGHKS and YYEKEE (reference sequence). CDR3 nucleotides: TGTGCCAGCAGCTTGGGGGCGGGGAGGACTGAAGCTTTCTTT. Its translation is CASSLGAGRTEAFF.

This clone occurred once. The chain uses TRBV28 and TRBJ1-6, with D perhaps matching TRBD1 (6 bases). The CDR3 is 15 residues long. With 5 bases removed from V and 10 bases from J, the gap between germline ends came to 18 bases. Germline values: CDR1 MDHEN, CDR2 SYDVKM. CDR3 protein: CASSGTGNLGSPLHF. For the CDR3, the DNA is TGTGCCAGCAGTGGTACAGGGAATTTGGGATCACCCCTCCACTTT.

This chain links TRBV5-6 with TRBJ2-3, with no clear D. Trimming took 6 bases from V and 6 from J, leaving 8 bases between them. CDR1 and CDR2 (germline): SGHDT, YYEEEE. The CDR3 runs to 11 residues. The CDR3: CASTLGDTQYF. CDR3 sequence (DNA): TGTGCCAGCACCCTTGGCGATACGCAGTATTTT.

The chain carries TRBV28 and TRBJ1-2; D possibly corresponds to TRBD1 (6 bases). CDR3 length: 17 residues. Per the germline V gene, CDR1 is MDHEN and CDR2 is SYDVKM. Trimming took 2 bases from V and 4 from J, leaving 20 bases between them. Here the CDR3 reads CASSLPGEGVWIYGYTF. The CDR3 nucleotides read TGTGCCAGCAGTTTACCCGGGGAGGGGGTTTGGATCTATGGCTACACCTTC.

To note about this clone: The junction and the germline gene differ at one end; a read error may be behind it. V usage is TRBV7-2 and J usage is TRBJ2-7, with TRBD1 matching over 11 bases. This CDR3 is built from 15 residues. Per germline, CDR1 SGHTA and CDR2 FQGNSA. The CDR3 here is CASSFTGTGGLGQDF. CDR3 sequence (DNA): TGTGCCAGCAGCTTTACCGGGACAGGGGGGTTGGGGCAGGACTTC.

The V gene is TRBV9, the J gene TRBJ1-5; perhaps TRBD1 as D (6 bases). Germline V CDR1 and CDR2: SGDLS, YYNGEE. The CDR3 loop spans 14 amino acids. The V end lost 4 bases, the J end lost 8 bases, and 16 bases lay between the germline ends. CDR3 in DNA: TGTGCCAGCAGCCCTAGGGGGTCGGTGAAGCCCCAGCATTTT. It translates to CASSPRGSVKPQHF.

This clone has more than one count but fewer than ten. CDR3 amino acids: CASSQDRGLAGGRQETQYF. The CDR3 region has the DNA TGTGCCAGCAGCCAAGATCGAGGGCTAGCGGGAGGTCGGCAAGAGACCCAGTACTTC. The chain links TRBV4-2 to TRBJ2-5; 11 bases align to TRBD2. CDR1 is LGHNA, CDR2 YNFKEQ, per germline. Trimming at V came to 0 bases and at J to 2 bases, leaving 11 bases not matched to a gene. CDR3 length: 19 residues.

The J gene is TRBJ2-3, the V gene TRBV27; D is uncertain. Germline CDR1 is MNHEY and CDR2 is SMNVEV (reference sequence). The germline V and J ends were trimmed by 7 bases and 2 bases, with 10 bases remaining between them. The CDR3 covers 13 residues. The chain's CDR3 is CASKARSTDTQYF. In DNA, the CDR3 is TGTGCCAGCAAGGCGCGTTCCACAGATACGCAGTATTTT.

The chain couples TRBV5-1 to TRBJ2-3, with 10 bases identical to TRBD2. V was clipped by 3 bases and J by 6 bases; unmatched bases: 7. The CDR3 is 15 amino acids. From germline, CDR1 is SGHRS and CDR2 YFSETQ. In DNA form, the CDR3 reads TGCGCCAGCAGCTATAGCGGGAGGTCAATCGATACGCAGTATTTT. It specifies CASSYSGRSIDTQYF.

The rearrangement uses TRBV27 and TRBJ1-2; no definite D call. V was cut by 5 bases and J by 7 bases, with 14 bases left in between. Germline V lookup: CDR1 MNHEY, CDR2 SMNVEV (reference sequence). This CDR3 is 13 amino acids long. CDR3 amino acids: CASSLPGWGGYTF. CDR3 bases: TGTGCCAGCAGTCTCCCCGGTTGGGGTGGCTACACCTTC.

The chain employs TRBV28 and TRBJ1-5; tentatively, D is TRBD1 (6 bases). Germline loops: CDR1 MDHEN, CDR2 SYDVKM. Trimming took 8 bases from V and 5 from J, leaving 19 bases between them. The CDR3 has 15 amino acids. For the CDR3, the DNA is TGTGCCAGCGGCCGGGACACCCTCCTATATCAGCCCCAGCATTTT. This encodes CASGRDTLLYQPQHF.

The CDR3 here is CASSTTWGYTF. CDR3 DNA sequence: TGTGCCAGTAGTACTACCTGGGGCTACACCTTC. This chain links TRBV19 with TRBJ1-2; D unresolved. The germline V gene encodes CDR1 LNHDA and CDR2 SQIVND (reference sequence). This CDR3 region has 11 residues. With 4 bases removed from V and 8 bases from J, the gap between germline ends came to 8 bases.

Note on this clone: The junction differs from germline at one of its ends, possibly a read error. The chain is built from TRBV5-4 and TRBJ2-6; D is ambiguous. Germline loops: CDR1 SGHNT, CDR2 YYREEE (reference sequence). The CDR3 extends over 13 amino acids. The CDR3 region is CASSPGGTNVLTF. Here the CDR3 DNA reads TGTGCCAGCAGCCCGGGTGGGACCAACGTCCTGACTTTC.

V usage is TRBV4-2 and J usage is TRBJ1-1; no firm D call. V dropped 4 bases and J dropped 3 bases, with 12 bases sitting between them. The CDR3 has 14 residues. Germline CDR1 and CDR2: LGHNA and YNFKEQ. The CDR3 sequence is CASSPTHGDTEAFF. Written as DNA, the CDR3 is TGTGCCAGCAGCCCAACGCACGGGGACACTGAAGCTTTCTTT.